The 7 T cell receptor beta chains listed next were all sequenced from one sample in a study of T cell changes during pregnancy in multiple sclerosis (dated by TCRdb to between 2018 and 2021). The library was built by means of the immunoSEQ multiplex PCR assay. TCRdb took this table from immuneACCESS and kept in-frame rearrangements with V and J called. Such tables lack part of the clones; where checked against another copy, unresolved V genes explain under half of the gap, and the rest is unexplained. The sample table lists over 80,000 clones, just over 90% of them with a count of one. Over 0.6% of the sample comes from the top ten. Specimen: peripheral blood, collected in the second trimester of pregnancy. The receptors were gathered from a female donor in good health, enrolled as a control in a pregnancy study.

The J gene is TRBJ1-2, the V gene TRBV18; D remains ambiguous. Germline CDR1 is KGHSH and CDR2 is LQKENI. Trimming pared 2 bases from V and 5 bases from J, leaving 15 bases between. The length of the CDR3 is 15 residues. CDR3 coding DNA: TGTGCCAGCTCACCAGGCACCATTTCTTCTTATGGCTACACCTTC. Protein sequence: CASSPGTISSYGYTF.

The V call is TRBV7-2, the J call TRBJ2-5; TRBD1 might be the D (5 bases). Germline V lookup: CDR1 SGHTA, CDR2 FQGNSA. This CDR3 region has 13 residues. V lost 4 bases and J 2 bases, leaving 8 bases between the germline ends. The CDR3 DNA sequence: TGTGCCAGCAGCTCCGCAGGGCAAGAGACCCAGTACTTC. Amino acid sequence: CASSSAGQETQYF.

This sequence joins TRBV6-1 and TRBJ1-5, with TRBD1 identical over 8 bases. The CDR3 consists of 18 residues. With 4 bases clipped from V and 4 bases from J, the junction kept 15 bases outside the gene matches. The germline gives CDR1 MNHNS, CDR2 SASEGT. The CDR3 here is CASSASQGVALGNQPQHF. DNA for the CDR3: TGTGCCAGCAGTGCATCACAGGGGGTGGCATTGGGTAATCAGCCCCAGCATTTT.

The chain carries TRBV7-8 and TRBJ2-1; weak D call: TRBD2 (6 bases). Germline CDR1 and CDR2: SGHVS and FQNEAQ. The ends were cut back, 3 bases at V and 0 bases at J, with 15 bases in the middle. The CDR3 spans 17 residues. CDR3 coding DNA: TGTGCCAGCAGCTTTAGAGGGGCGGGGTCCTCCTACAATGAGCAGTTCTTC. Its protein product is CASSFRGAGSSYNEQFF.

The chain is built from TRBV6-5 and TRBJ1-1; D unclear. V lost 6 bases to trimming and J lost 3 bases, with 14 bases between them. The CDR3 consists of 14 residues. Looked up from germline, CDR1 is MNHEY and CDR2 is SVGAGI. The CDR3, as DNA: TGTGCCAGCAGCCTCGTTCGTACGGACACTGAAGCTTTCTTT. This translates into CASSLVRTDTEAFF.

The rearrangement links TRBV6-5 to TRBJ1-5; D is possibly TRBD1 (5 bases). This CDR3 is 15 amino acids long. V gave up 0 bases and J gave up 4 bases, with 10 bases separating them. Germline CDR1 and CDR2: MNHEY and SVGAGI. The CDR3 DNA reads as TGTGCCAGCAGTTACTCGTACAGGAGTAATCAGCCCCAGCATTTT. This translates into CASSYSYRSNQPQHF.

The rearrangement uses TRBV7-8 and TRBJ1-2, with TRBD1 matching 7 bases. Trimming took 10 bases from V and 7 from J; bases not matched to a gene: 12. The CDR3 consists of 13 residues. Germline CDR1 reads SGHVS; CDR2 reads FQNEAQ. The CDR3 nucleotides are TGTGCCACCCAATTTGACAGGGCGGGTGGCTACACCTTC. Encoded protein: CATQFDRAGGYTF.